One sample yielded the 32 T cell receptor beta chains listed below, sequenced in a study of cytotoxic CD8 clonotypes in ibrutinib-treated CLL. The method was immunoSEQ multiplex PCR; TCRdb's version includes in-frame clones alone and lacks a portion of them. The data show roughly 60,000 clones, over 60% seen once. The sequences come from PBMCs, collected after 12 months of ibrutinib treatment. The receptor source for this set is a human donor with chronic lymphocytic leukemia.

This chain uses TRBV29-1 with TRBJ2-7; D is unresolved. The CDR3 contains 13 residues. V lost 4 bases to trimming and J lost 2 bases, with 12 bases between them. Looked up from germline, CDR1 is SQVTM and CDR2 is ANQGSEA. The CDR3 protein is CSVAEVTPYEQYF. The CDR3 coding sequence is TGCAGCGTTGCTGAGGTGACCCCCTACGAGCAGTACTTC.

The V gene is TRBV7-8, the J gene TRBJ2-7, with TRBD1 matching 7 bases. Germline CDR1 SGHVS, CDR2 FQNEAQ. V lost 4 bases to trimming and J lost 2 bases; unmatched junction nucleotides: 8. The CDR3 covers 15 residues. The CDR3 loop is CASSSGTEGPYEQYF. CDR3 sequence (DNA): TGTGCCAGCAGCTCCGGGACAGAGGGTCCCTACGAGCAGTACTTC.

V is TRBV2 and J is TRBJ2-1; D gene ambiguous. V was trimmed by 2 bases and J by 0 bases, leaving 11 bases between them. There are 16 residues in the CDR3. Germline CDR1 reads SNHLY; CDR2 reads FYNNEI. The CDR3, as DNA: TGTGCCAGCAGTGAACTAACAGCAAGCTCCTACAATGAGCAGTTCTTC. Translation gives CASSELTASSYNEQFF.

The CDR3: CASSLVLGSGSGTDTQYF. CDR3 DNA sequence: TGTGCCAGCAGCTTAGTGTTGGGCAGCGGGAGCGGAACAGATACGCAGTATTTT. V is TRBV7-6 and J is TRBJ2-3, with 8 bases identical to TRBD2. Germline V gene data show CDR1 as SGHVS and CDR2 as FNYEAQ. The V and J ends lost 1 base and 3 bases, in that order; junction bases with no gene match: 12. The length of the CDR3 is 18 residues.

This clone showed up just once. In the same sample, other DNA sequences code for this CDR3. The chain joins TRBV5-1 to TRBJ2-3, with 7 bases aligning to TRBD1. Germline V gene sequence: CDR1 SGHRS, CDR2 YFSETQ. V shed 0 bases and J 5 bases; nucleotides not matched to a gene: 3. The CDR3 runs to 14 residues. The chain's CDR3 is CASSLDRGQDTQYF. The CDR3 bases are TGCGCCAGCAGCTTGGACAGGGGACAAGATACGCAGTATTTT.

This clone occurred a few times. The chain has TRBV15 and TRBJ2-3, with 9 bases lining up with TRBD1. V dropped 0 bases and J dropped 2; count of bases not matched to a gene: 6. CDR3 length equals 17 residues. The V gene's germline CDR1 is LNHNV and CDR2 YYDKDF (reference sequence). CDR3 in amino acids: CATSRDWGQGSTDTQYF. As DNA, the CDR3 is TGTGCCACCAGCAGAGATTGGGGACAGGGCTCCACAGATACGCAGTATTTT. Variable domain in full (rest from reference TRBV15 and TRBJ2-3): DAMVIQNPRYQVTQFGKPVTLSCSQTLNHNVMYWYQQKSSQAPKLLFHYYDKDFNNEADTPDNFQSRRPNTSFCFLDIRSPGLGDTAMYLCATSRDWGQGSTDTQYFGPGTRLTVL.

This clone has just a few counts. The chain uses TRBV29-1 and TRBJ1-1, with a tentative D call TRBD1 (6 bases). Per the germline V gene, CDR1 is SQVTM and CDR2 is ANQGSEA. V lost 6 bases to trimming and J lost 1 base, with 12 bases between them. CDR3 length: 13 residues. The CDR3 bases are TGCAGCGTCGCCACAGGGAGGAACACTGAAGCTTTCTTT. Translation gives CSVATGRNTEAFF. Looking up the rest from reference TRBV29-1 and TRBJ1-1 gives the full variable domain: SAVISQKPSRDICQRGTSLTIQCQVDSQVTMMFWYRQQPGQSLTLIATANQGSEATYESGFVIDKFPISRPNLTFSTLTVSNMSPEDSSIYLCSVATGRNTEAFFGQGTRLTVV.

The rearrangement links TRBV15 to TRBJ2-1; the match to TRBD1 covers 8 bases. Germline V gives CDR1 LNHNV, CDR2 YYDKDF (reference sequence). This CDR3 contains 15 residues. Trimming cost V 0 bases and J 6 bases; bases outside gene matches: 4. The CDR3 DNA reads TGTGCCACCAGCAGAGATGTAGGACAGGGCAATGAGCAGTTCTTC. Its translation is CATSRDVGQGNEQFF.

V is TRBV15 and J is TRBJ2-2; possibly TRBD1 or TRBD2 for D (6 bases each). Trimming removed 4 bases at V and 8 bases at J, with 20 bases between. The CDR3 spans 16 residues. Per germline, CDR1 LNHNV and CDR2 YYDKDF (reference sequence). CDR3 amino acids: CATSNRRGTRGGELFF. CDR3 in DNA: TGTGCCACCAGCAACAGGAGGGGGACGAGAGGAGGGGAGCTGTTTTTT.

J is TRBJ2-1 and V is TRBV28; either TRBD1 or TRBD2 may supply D (5 bases each). Trimming took 6 bases from V and 5 from J, leaving 17 bases between them. This CDR3 has 15 amino acids. CDR1 is MDHEN and CDR2 is SYDVKM in the germline V gene. The chain's CDR3 is CASRGDYRRHNEQFF. The CDR3 nucleotides are TGTGCCAGCAGGGGGGATTACCGACGCCACAATGAGCAGTTCTTC.

The chain employs TRBV2 and TRBJ2-7, with D unresolved. CDR1 SNHLY and CDR2 FYNNEI come from the germline V gene. The V end lost 4 bases, the J end lost 0 bases, and 10 bases lay between the germline ends. The CDR3 extends over 14 amino acids. In nucleotides, the CDR3 is TGTGCCAGCAGTGGGGGTGATAGCTCCTACGAGCAGTACTTC. Translated, it gives CASSGGDSSYEQYF. The full variable domain, with the rest looked up from reference TRBV2 and TRBJ2-7, is EPEVTQTPSHQVTQMGQEVILRCVPISNHLYFYWYRQILGQKVEFLVSFYNNEISEKSEIFDDQFSVERPDGSNFTLKIRSTKLEDSAMYFCASSGGDSSYEQYFGPGTRLTVT.

V and J are TRBV28 and TRBJ2-4; D perhaps matches TRBD1 (5 bases). Germline CDR1 reads MDHEN; CDR2 reads SYDVKM. V lost 8 bases and J lost 1, with 12 bases in between. The CDR3 has 14 amino acids. The CDR3, as DNA: TGTGCCAGCGCTCCCTACAGGGCCAAAAACATTCAGTACTTC. Amino acids: CASAPYRAKNIQYF.

The rearrangement uses TRBV28 and TRBJ1-1; D gene unclear. Germline lookup yields CDR1 MDHEN and CDR2 SYDVKM. V was pared by 3 bases and J by 5 bases, with 7 bases between. The CDR3 is 12 residues long. The CDR3 protein is CASSLVGTEAFF. In DNA, the CDR3 is TGTGCCAGCAGTTTGGTCGGTACTGAAGCTTTCTTT.

The rearrangement joins TRBV27 to TRBJ2-3; the match to TRBD2 covers 13 bases. CDR3 length: 19 residues. The J segment lost 2 bases and the V segment lost 5 bases, leaving 13 bases of the junction unmatched. The germline CDR1 and CDR2 sequences are MNHEY and SMNVEV (reference sequence). Here the CDR3 reads CASSPGTSGKGPHTDTQYF. In DNA form, the CDR3 reads TGTGCCAGCAGTCCAGGGACTAGCGGGAAGGGTCCACACACAGATACGCAGTATTTT.

This chain links TRBV10-3 with TRBJ2-1; TRBD2 aligns across 10 bases. This CDR3 is built from 14 residues. The germline V gene has CDR1 ENHRY and CDR2 SYGVKD. V was clipped by 3 bases and J by 13 bases; unmatched bases: 9. The DNA for the CDR3 is TGTGCCATCAGTGATAGGACTAGCGGTTCGGATCAGTTCTTC. Translating gives CAISDRTSGSDQFF.

The J gene is TRBJ2-2, the V gene TRBV5-1; D unresolved. CDR1 is SGHRS and CDR2 is YFSETQ in the germline V gene. The CDR3 totals 14 residues. V shed 1 base and J shed 4 bases, with 8 bases lying between them. Written as DNA, the CDR3 is TGCGCCAGCAGCTTGCGGTCCCTCACCGGGGAGCTGTTTTTT. This sequence encodes CASSLRSLTGELFF.

The chain joins TRBV27 to TRBJ2-6, with D possibly TRBD2 on 5 matching bases. This CDR3 comprises 13 residues. V was shortened by 6 bases and J by 6 bases, with 9 bases between the two germline ends. The V gene's germline CDR1 is MNHEY and CDR2 SMNVEV (reference sequence). CDR3 protein: CASSPGLANVLTF. The CDR3 DNA reads as TGTGCCAGCAGCCCAGGACTGGCCAACGTCCTGACTTTC.

The genes are TRBV30 and TRBJ1-2; D is perhaps TRBD1 (6 bases). The CDR3 is made up of 15 amino acids. The V and J ends lost 4 bases and 3 bases respectively, with 18 bases between them. Germline V CDR1 and CDR2: GTSNPN, SVGIG (reference sequence). The CDR3 protein is CAWTVPGGAHYGYTF. The CDR3 DNA sequence: TGTGCCTGGACCGTCCCTGGGGGGGCGCACTATGGCTACACCTTC. Filled out from reference TRBV30 and TRBJ1-2, the complete variable domain reads SQTIHQWPATLVQPVGSPLSLECTVEGTSNPNLYWYRQAAGRGLQLLFYSVGIGQISSEVPQNLSASRPQDRQFILSSKKLLLSDSGFYLCAWTVPGGAHYGYTFGSGTRLTVV.

The V gene is TRBV5-6, the J gene TRBJ2-3; no firm D call. Trimming removed 4 bases at V and 6 bases at J, with 9 bases between. Germline assignment: CDR1 SGHDT and CDR2 YYEEEE. This CDR3 comprises 12 residues. The CDR3 spells CASSQTPDTQYF. In nucleotides, the CDR3 is TGTGCCAGCAGCCAAACCCCGGATACGCAGTATTTT.

The chain combines TRBV7-2 with TRBJ1-2; 7 bases align to TRBD1. J was trimmed by 4 bases and V by 5 bases; bases with no gene match: 7. Germline V gene sequence: CDR1 SGHTA, CDR2 FQGNSA. The CDR3 is 14 amino acids. CDR3 in amino acids: CASSRVGDSYGYTF. In nucleotides, the CDR3 is TGTGCCAGCAGCCGCGTGGGGGACAGCTATGGCTACACCTTC.

V is TRBV7-3 and J is TRBJ2-6; D ambiguous. The CDR3 runs 15 residues. Germline CDR1 reads SGHTA; CDR2 reads FQGTGA. V shed 1 base and J shed 0 bases, with 4 bases lying between them. This CDR3 reads CASSLIFSGANVLTF. CDR3 coding DNA: TGTGCCAGCAGCTTAATATTCTCTGGGGCCAACGTCCTGACTTTC.

This chain joins TRBV7-2 and TRBJ2-1, with D unclear. Germline V gene lookup returns CDR1 SGHTA and CDR2 FQGNSA. The CDR3 extends over 14 amino acids. Trimming removed 5 bases from V and 6 bases from J, with 14 bases in between. The CDR3 protein is CASSTWTKSNEQFF. CDR3 coding DNA: TGTGCCAGCAGCACCTGGACCAAGAGCAATGAGCAGTTCTTC.

The V and J genes are TRBV7-9 and TRBJ2-1; TRBD2 is a possible D gene (5 bases). CDR3 length: 12 amino acids. V shed 5 bases and J shed 7 bases, with 9 bases lying between them. Germline assignment: CDR1 SEHNR and CDR2 FQNEAQ (reference sequence). The CDR3 DNA follows: TGTGCCAGCAGCCTTACTAGGAATGAGCAGTTCTTC. Its translation: CASSLTRNEQFF.

The chain combines TRBV4-1 with TRBJ2-7; a possible D gene is TRBD2 (7 bases). Germline CDR1 is MGHRA and CDR2 is YSYEKL. Between the trimmed V and J ends, which lost 0 bases and 5 bases, there was a span of 26 bases. The CDR3 loop spans 19 amino acids. The CDR3 region has the DNA TGCGCCAGCAGCCAAGATTTCCCTTCCCGCGGGGGCCAGAGAGACGAGCAGTACTTC. Its protein is CASSQDFPSRGGQRDEQYF.

The chain carries TRBV20-1 and TRBJ2-3; 9 nucleotides align to TRBD1. Germline V lookup: CDR1 DFQATT, CDR2 SNEGSKA (reference sequence). The CDR3 runs 11 residues. With V trimmed by 3 bases and J by 9 bases, 1 base remained unmatched. DNA of the CDR3: TGCAGTGCTAGCGGGACAGGGACGCAGTATTTT. This codes for CSASGTGTQYF.

This clone was found a few times. The rearrangement joins TRBV5-1 to TRBJ1-3, with unresolved D. V was shortened by 1 base and J by 4 bases, with 6 bases between the two germline ends. Germline V lookup: CDR1 SGHRS, CDR2 YFSETQ. This CDR3 contains 13 residues. The CDR3 DNA sequence: TGCGCCAGCAGCTTGTGGGTCGGAAACACCATATATTTT. This codes for CASSLWVGNTIYF.

V is TRBV28 and J is TRBJ2-7, with 14 positions matching TRBD2. Germline V gives CDR1 MDHEN, CDR2 SYDVKM. This CDR3 region has 19 residues. Losses at the gene ends were 6 bases for V and 5 bases for J; bases not matched to a gene: 18. CDR3 loop: CASRYVSGLAGEAFDEQYF. The CDR3 DNA reads as TGTGCCAGCAGATACGTGTCGGGACTAGCGGGAGAAGCTTTCGACGAGCAGTACTTC. Full variable domain (missing parts from reference TRBV28 and TRBJ2-7): DVKVTQSSRYLVKRTGEKVFLECVQDMDHENMFWYRQDPGLGLRLIYFSYDVKMKEKGDIPEGYSVSREKKERFSLILESASTNQTSMYLCASRYVSGLAGEAFDEQYFGPGTRLTVT.

CDR3 amino acids: CASKDRARTEAFF. In nucleotides, the CDR3 is TGTGCCAGCAAAGACAGGGCGAGGACTGAAGCTTTCTTT. The chain carries TRBV27 and TRBJ1-1; 7 bases map to TRBD1. The V segment lost 7 bases and the J segment 5 bases; nucleotides outside the gene matches: 7. The germline CDR1 and CDR2 sequences are MNHEY and SMNVEV (reference sequence). CDR3 length: 13 amino acids.

This chain connects TRBV6-6 to TRBJ2-1, with 10 bases lining up with TRBD2. The CDR3 is 14 residues long. Trimming removed 3 bases from V and 16 bases from J; junction bases left unmatched: 12. Germline V lookup: CDR1 MNHNY, CDR2 SVGAGI (reference sequence). Written as DNA, the CDR3 is TGTGCCAGCAGTTATTTCGAGGAGGGACTAGCGTTTTTCTTC. As protein: CASSYFEEGLAFFF.

This rearrangement joins TRBV4-1 to TRBJ1-1; a possible D gene is TRBD1 (5 bases). Between the trimmed V and J ends, which lost 2 bases and 4 bases, there was a span of 17 bases. CDR1 and CDR2 (germline): MGHRA, YSYEKL. The CDR3 is made up of 16 amino acids. The CDR3 bases are TGCGCCAGCAGCCAAACCGGGACCTTAAGAGGCACTGAAGCTTTCTTT. This encodes CASSQTGTLRGTEAFF.

The chain is built from TRBV2 and TRBJ1-1; D gene unclear. This CDR3 comprises 14 residues. V was clipped by 5 bases and J by 4 bases, with 14 bases between them. The germline CDR1 and CDR2 sequences are SNHLY and FYNNEI. The DNA for the CDR3 is TGTGCCAGCAGTACCGGGCTAGCGGGCACTGAAGCTTTCTTT. Translating it yields CASSTGLAGTEAFF.

The CDR3 DNA reads TGTGCCAGCTCAGACGGACAGGGCTATGGCTACACCTTC. This gives the protein CASSDGQGYGYTF. V usage is TRBV18 and J usage is TRBJ1-2; 8 bases agree with TRBD1. In germline, CDR1 is KGHSH, CDR2 LQKENI. The CDR3 is 13 amino acids. J lost 4 bases, V lost 5 bases, and 3 bases had no gene match.